These T cell receptor beta chains were read from a single sample in a study of blood T cell repertoires in COVID-19. TCRdb's copy holds only in-frame clones and misses some; the assay was immunoSEQ multiplex PCR. The table has about 310,000 clones, approximately 91% seen once. Specimen: PBMCs or T cells enriched from blood (not recorded which). The receptor set was obtained from a man between 60 and 75 years old who had recovered from COVID-19. Both conserved end residues are part of each CDR3. The D gene is left open where the match is weak. For some rows the clone size is stated as once, few or many, or as a class when expanded; others skip it.

NA,TRBV2,10,once,TRBJ2-5,TGTGCCAGCAGTCGGGAGACCCAGTACTTC,CASSRETQYF
TRBD1,TRBV19,15,NA,TRBJ2-5,TGTGCCAGTAGGGTACAGATGACAGGGGGTGAGACCCAGTACTTC,CASRVQMTGGETQYF
NA,TRBV28,15,NA,TRBJ2-7,TGTGCCAGCAGTTTGGGAGGGGGGGTTCCCTACGAGCAGTACTTC,CASSLGGGVPYEQYF
NA,TRBV5-1,16,NA,TRBJ2-1,TGCGCCAGCAGCTTGGTTCCGACGGGGGCCTACAATGAGCAGTTCTTC,CASSLVPTGAYNEQFF
TRBD2,TRBV5-4,18,NA,TRBJ2-2,TGTGCCAGCAGCACCCCGGGACTAGCGGGAGGGTATCCCGGGGAGCTGTTTTTT,CASSTPGLAGGYPGELFF
TRBD1,TRBV9,14,NA,TRBJ2-5,TGTGCCAGCACCCATGGACAGGGGGGAGAGACCCAGTACTTC,CASTHGQGGETQYF
NA,TRBV5-1,13,NA,TRBJ2-5,TGCGCCAGCAGCTCAGGGGTGAGCGAGACCCAGTACTTC,CASSSGVSETQYF
NA,TRBV3-1/TRBV3-2,13,once,TRBJ1-5,TGTGCCAGCAGCCATCGGAAGAGGCAGCCCCAGCATTTT,CASSHRKRQPQHF
NA,TRBV18,12,NA,TRBJ1-1,TGTGCCAGCTCGCGGGAGGACACTGAAGCTTTCTTT,CASSREDTEAFF
NA,TRBV5-1,11,NA,TRBJ2-7,TGCGCCAGCAGCTACAGCTACGAGCAGTACTTC,CASSYSYEQYF
NA,TRBV19,13,NA,TRBJ2-1,TGTGCCAGTAGTATAGCCCTAAGATCTGAGCAGTTCTTC,CASSIALRSEQFF
TRBD2,TRBV27,16,NA,TRBJ2-1,TGTGCCAGCTTGGACCCGTCTAGCGGGAGAATTAATGAGCAGTTCTTC,CASLDPSSGRINEQFF
TRBD2,TRBV7-3,16,NA,TRBJ2-1,TGTGCCAGCAGCCCGCAGACTAGCGGGGTGAACAATGAGCAGTTCTTC,CASSPQTSGVNNEQFF
TRBD1,TRBV6-6,15,few,TRBJ1-6,TGTGCCAGCAGTTACTCGGACAGGGGAGGGTCACCCCTCCACTTT,CASSYSDRGGSPLHF
TRBD1,TRBV7-3,16,NA,TRBJ1-2,TGTGCCAGCAGCTTAAGTAGGGGACAGCTCTTCTATGGCTACACCTTC,CASSLSRGQLFYGYTF
TRBD1,TRBV2,15,NA,TRBJ2-2,TGTGCCAGCAGCGGGACAGGGATTAACACCGGGGAGCTGTTTTTT,CASSGTGINTGELFF
NA,TRBV19,12,NA,TRBJ2-2,TGTGCCAGCAAGGGGTTAGGCGGGGAGCTGTTTTTT,CASKGLGGELFF
NA,TRBV3-1/TRBV3-2,14,NA,TRBJ1-3,TGTGCCAGCAGCCGTAGCCGAACTGGAAACACCATATATTTT,CASSRSRTGNTIYF
NA,TRBV7-9,15,NA,TRBJ2-3,TGTGCCAGCAGCCTAACCGCCGGGAACACAGATACGCAGTATTTT,CASSLTAGNTDTQYF